This T cell receptor (beta chain) was identified in a study of OX40 agonist ivuxolimab in advanced cancers. The CDR3 has 13 amino acids. Trimming shortened V by 1 base and J by 7 bases, and 11 bases separated the two germline ends. The germline V gene has CDR1 SGHNT and CDR2 YYREEE (reference sequence). Some clones are missing from TCRdb's copy, which holds only in-frame ones; the method was immunoSEQ multiplex PCR. The data show some 74,000 clones, approximately 85% seen once. Note on this clone: Its antigen is unknown.

Overall study results and limits: Expansion of clones was among the lowest in partial responders at 0.1-3.0 mg/kg.

The clonotype was recovered from an adult with an advanced solid tumor such as melanoma, head and neck, liver or kidney cancer. This chain joins TRBV5-4 and TRBJ1-2; D perhaps matches TRBD1 (6 bases). The sample in question was CD4+ or CD8+ T cells sorted from blood, obtained in a trial of the OX40 agonist ivuxolimab. The DNA for the CDR3 is TGTGCCAGCAGCTTGACAGGGATGGGTGGCTACACCTTC. Protein: CASSLTGMGGYTF.